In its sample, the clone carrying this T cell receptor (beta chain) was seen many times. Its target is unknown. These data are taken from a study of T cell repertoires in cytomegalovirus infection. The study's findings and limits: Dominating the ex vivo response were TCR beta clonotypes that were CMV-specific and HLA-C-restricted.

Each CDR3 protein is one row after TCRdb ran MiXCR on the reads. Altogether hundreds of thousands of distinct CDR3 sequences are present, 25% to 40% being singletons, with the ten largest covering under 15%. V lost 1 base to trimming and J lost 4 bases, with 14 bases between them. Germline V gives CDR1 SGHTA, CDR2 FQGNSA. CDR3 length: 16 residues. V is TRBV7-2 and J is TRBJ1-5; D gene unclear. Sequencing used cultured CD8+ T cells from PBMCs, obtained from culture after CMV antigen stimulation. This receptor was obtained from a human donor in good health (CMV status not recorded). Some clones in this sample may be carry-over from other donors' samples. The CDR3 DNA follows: TGTGCCAGCAGCTTAGGAACCGTTATTACAAATCAGCCCCAGCATTTT. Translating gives CASSLGTVITNQPQHF. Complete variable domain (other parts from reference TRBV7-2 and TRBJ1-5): GAGVSQSPSNKVTEKGKDVELRCDPISGHTALYWYRQSLGQGLEFLIYFQGNSAPDKSGLPSDRFSAERTGGSVSTLTIQRTQQEDSAVYLCASSLGTVITNQPQHFGDGTRLSIL.